Sequencing of this T cell receptor (beta chain) was carried out in a study of cytomegalovirus exposure and HLA in healthy donors. Whole-study findings and limits: In a later analysis, parvovirus B19, influenza, CMV and Epstein-Barr virus appeared linked to several top co-occurrence clusters. In an earlier analysis, in roughly 580 donors, most V segments appeared productive either ~90% or ~30% of the time.

Comments on this clone: Its antigen is unknown.

With 60 Vbeta and 13 Jbeta primers, the PCR was carried out. TCRdb keeps only in-frame clones here, not all; method: immunoSEQ multiplex PCR. The profile covers over 85,000 clones, with around 80% appearing a single time and about an eighth taken by the ten largest. Germline V lookup: CDR1 MNHEY, CDR2 SVGAGI. CDR3 length: 15 amino acids. Trimming removed 5 bases from V and 3 bases from J; junction bases left unmatched: 7. At sampling all donors were nominally healthy, likely with unrecorded immune exposures. The TCR originated in a man aged 25-45 years in good health and CMV-seropositive. V usage is TRBV6-5 and J usage is TRBJ2-7, with TRBD1 matching over 10 bases. Input material: PBMCs. DNA of the CDR3: TGTGCCAGCAGTCCTGGGACAGGGGACAGCTACGAGCAGTACTTC. Its translation: CASSPGTGDSYEQYF.